Presented here are 15 T cell receptor beta chains from one specimen sequenced in a study of blood T cell repertoires in COVID-19. Assay used: immunoSEQ multiplex PCR; TCRdb lists only in-frame clones, some missing. The sample contains some 350,000 clones, roughly 90% of which appear only once. Sample: peripheral blood. The source is a woman between 65 and 79 years old with COVID-19, enrolled during active disease.

V and J are TRBV10-1 and TRBJ2-7; TRBD2 is a possible D gene (6 bases). Germline CDR1 and CDR2: WNHNN and SYGVQD (reference sequence). The V and J ends lost 2 bases and 6 bases respectively, with 11 bases between them. This CDR3 region has 13 residues. The CDR3 DNA follows: TGCGCCAGCAGTGAGATAGGCGGGACCGAGCAGTACTTC. It specifies CASSEIGGTEQYF.

The chain joins TRBV5-6 to TRBJ1-1; D might be TRBD1 (6 bases). Trimming left V 5 bases short and J 8 bases short, with 10 bases between. Germline CDR1 reads SGHDT; CDR2 reads YYEEEE. The CDR3 runs to 11 residues. This CDR3 is CASRAGAEAFF. The CDR3 region has the DNA TGTGCCAGCAGGGCGGGGGCGGAAGCTTTCTTT.

The CDR3 here is CATEEGRAGANVLTF. CDR3 nucleotide sequence: TGTGCCACCGAAGAGGGCCGGGCTGGGGCCAACGTCCTGACTTTC. The V gene is TRBV6-5, the J gene TRBJ2-6, with D maybe TRBD2 (5 bases). V gave up 10 bases and J gave up 2 bases, with 15 bases separating them. The CDR3 spans 15 residues. In germline, CDR1 is MNHEY, CDR2 SVGAGI.

The chain links TRBV30 to TRBJ2-7; 7 positions agree with TRBD1. The germline V gene has CDR1 GTSNPN and CDR2 SVGIG (reference sequence). Germline trimming cut 4 bases from V and 6 bases from J; bases unmatched to any gene: 12. The CDR3 contains 14 residues. Here the CDR3 DNA reads TGTGCCTGGACCCCGGACAGGATTCTGGGCGAGCAGTACTTC. Translation gives CAWTPDRILGEQYF.

V gene TRBV21-1 combines with J gene TRBJ2-1; the table's D call, TRBD1, was not checked against the DNA. TRBV21-1 is an annotated pseudogene. This CDR3 is 17 amino acids long. Here the CDR3 reads CASSKKGSRGLGNEQFF. CDR3 DNA sequence: TGTGCCAGCAGCAAAAAAGGTTCCAGGGGGCTGGGCAATGAGCAGTTCTTC.

The chain joins TRBV9 to TRBJ1-1; D not resolved. Per germline, CDR1 SGDLS and CDR2 YYNGEE. This CDR3 contains 10 residues. V was trimmed by 0 bases and J by 10 bases, leaving 4 bases between them. CDR3 in DNA: TGTGCCAGCAGCGTAGAGCGAGCTTTCTTT. It codes for CASSVERAFF.

This sequence joins TRBV11-3 and TRBJ2-5; D perhaps matches TRBD1 (5 bases). Trimming left V 1 base short and J 1 base short, with 10 bases between. This CDR3 is 15 amino acids long. Germline CDR1 is SGHNT and CDR2 is YENEEA. This chain's CDR3 is CASSLGGQVQETQYF. CDR3 coding DNA: TGTGCCAGCAGCTTAGGTGGACAAGTCCAAGAGACCCAGTACTTC.

Here the CDR3 reads CASGLFGTANTGELFF. The CDR3 nucleotides are TGTGCTAGTGGTTTGTTTGGGACAGCGAACACCGGGGAGCTGTTTTTT. The chain couples TRBV12-5 to TRBJ2-2, with 7 bases lining up with TRBD1. V lost 2 bases to trimming and J lost 0 bases; unmatched junction nucleotides: 3. CDR1 and CDR2 (germline): LGHNT, FRNRAP. The length of the CDR3 is 16 residues.

The J gene is TRBJ2-5, the V gene TRBV2; the D gene is possibly TRBD2 (6 bases). V was pared by 4 bases and J by 0 bases, with 9 bases between. The CDR3 has 14 amino acids. The V gene's germline CDR1 is SNHLY and CDR2 FYNNEI. The CDR3 DNA is TGTGCCAGCAGTGCGGACTACAACCAAGAGACCCAGTACTTC. It specifies CASSADYNQETQYF.

This chain connects TRBV5-1 to TRBJ2-3; tentative D call: TRBD2 (6 bases). The CDR3 extends over 15 amino acids. Germline-derived CDR1 and CDR2 are SGHRS and YFSETQ. Trimming took 0 bases from V and 0 from J, leaving 8 bases between them. The CDR3 loop reads CASSLGEASTDTQYF. The CDR3 DNA follows: TGCGCCAGCAGCTTGGGGGAGGCTAGCACAGATACGCAGTATTTT.

The chain combines TRBV6-5 with TRBJ2-5, with 8 bases matching TRBD1. The CDR3 totals 15 residues. Germline CDR1 MNHEY, CDR2 SVGAGI. Trimming cost V 6 bases and J 5 bases; bases outside gene matches: 11. DNA for the CDR3: TGTGCCAGCAGCCCCAGACAGGGGAGAAGGGAGACCCAGTACTTC. Translated: CASSPRQGRRETQYF.

This clone came up once. The chain links TRBV7-2 to TRBJ1-2, with 7 bases that match TRBD1. This CDR3 contains 15 residues. With V trimmed by 1 base and J by 5 bases, 7 bases remained unmatched. Germline CDR1 SGHTA, CDR2 FQGNSA. The CDR3, as DNA: TGTGCCAGCAGCTTAGGGGGGGACAGACGGTATGGCTACACCTTC. It translates to CASSLGGDRRYGYTF.

CDR3 coding DNA: TGTGCCAGCAGACGTCATGGACAGGGGAACACTGAAGCTTTCTTT. As protein: CASRRHGQGNTEAFF. The V and J genes are TRBV4-2 and TRBJ1-1; 8 bases are a match to TRBD1. This CDR3 is 15 amino acids long. Germline V gene sequence: CDR1 LGHNA, CDR2 YNFKEQ. V lost 6 bases to trimming and J lost 1 base; unmatched junction nucleotides: 7.

J is TRBJ2-1 and V is TRBV24-1, with TRBD1 identical over 7 bases. Germline loops: CDR1 KGHDR, CDR2 SFDVKD. CDR3 size: 16 residues. V gave up 6 bases and J gave up 4 bases; unmatched junction bases: 11. The CDR3 region has the DNA TGTGCCACCAGTTCTCCTGGACAGGCTTTTTACAATGAGCAGTTCTTC. Its translation: CATSSPGQAFYNEQFF.

This clone was detected only once. CDR3 nucleotide sequence: TGTGCCACCAGCATCGACAGCCTGCCAGACAATGAGCAGTTCTTC. Amino acid sequence: CATSIDSLPDNEQFF. This chain uses TRBV24-1 with TRBJ2-1, with a tentative D call TRBD1 (5 bases). The V end was cut by 7 bases, the J end by 5 bases, with 17 bases between. CDR3 length: 15 residues. In germline, CDR1 is KGHDR, CDR2 SFDVKD.